The clone carrying this T cell receptor (beta chain) was counted a few times. The sample belongs to a study of identical twins. A universal primer site was created by template switching, with the cDNA bearing unique molecular identifiers. TCRdb used MiXCR to reprocess the 5' RACE reads, holding one entry per CDR3 protein. The sample records about 890,000 distinct CDR3 sequences, 9% to 15% being singletons. This CDR3 spans 16 amino acids. V lost 4 bases, J lost 7 bases, and 6 bases stayed unmatched. Looked up from germline, CDR1 is LNHDA and CDR2 is SQIVND (reference sequence). These data were also filed under a second study, of yellow fever vaccine responses in identical twins.

This TCR came from a woman between 18 and 29 years old in good health. The chain recombines TRBV19 with TRBJ2-1; TRBD2 aligns across 14 bases. The sample consisted of PBMCs. The CDR3 DNA is TGTGCCAGTAGTACTTGGACTAGCGGGGGGAGGAATGAGCAGTTCTTC. Translating gives CASSTWTSGGRNEQFF.